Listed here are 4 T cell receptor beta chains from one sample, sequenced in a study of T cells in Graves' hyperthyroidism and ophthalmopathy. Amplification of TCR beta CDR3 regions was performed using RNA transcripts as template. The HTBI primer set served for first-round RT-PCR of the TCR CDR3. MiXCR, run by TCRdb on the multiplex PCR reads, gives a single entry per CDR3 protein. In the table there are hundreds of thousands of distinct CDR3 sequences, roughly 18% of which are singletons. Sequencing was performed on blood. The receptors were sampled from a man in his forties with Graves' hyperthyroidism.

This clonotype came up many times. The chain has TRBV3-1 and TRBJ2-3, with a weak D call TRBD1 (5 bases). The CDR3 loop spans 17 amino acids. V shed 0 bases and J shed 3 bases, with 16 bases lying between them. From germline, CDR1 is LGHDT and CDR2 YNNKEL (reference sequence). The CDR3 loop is CASSQDQGMIGTDTQYF. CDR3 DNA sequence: TGTGCCAGCAGCCAAGATCAGGGAATGATTGGTACAGATACGCAGTATTTT.

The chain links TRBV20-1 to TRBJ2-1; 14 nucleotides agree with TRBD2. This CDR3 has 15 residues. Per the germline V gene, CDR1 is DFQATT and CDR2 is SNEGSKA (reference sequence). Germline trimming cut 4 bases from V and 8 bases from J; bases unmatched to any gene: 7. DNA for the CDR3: TGCAGTGCTACCCTGACTAGCGGGGGGGACGATGAGCAGTTCTTC. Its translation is CSATLTSGGDDEQFF.

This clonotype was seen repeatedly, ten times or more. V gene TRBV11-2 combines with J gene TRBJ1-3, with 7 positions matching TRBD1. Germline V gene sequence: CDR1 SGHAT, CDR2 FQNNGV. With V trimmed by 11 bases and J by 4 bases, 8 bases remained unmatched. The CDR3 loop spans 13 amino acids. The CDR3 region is CADREPSGNTIYF. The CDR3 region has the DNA TGTGCCGACAGGGAGCCTTCGGGAAACACCATATATTTT.

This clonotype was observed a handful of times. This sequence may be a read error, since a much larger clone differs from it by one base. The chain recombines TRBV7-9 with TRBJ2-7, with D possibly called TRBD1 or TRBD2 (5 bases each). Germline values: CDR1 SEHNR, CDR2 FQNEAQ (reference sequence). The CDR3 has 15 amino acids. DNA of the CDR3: TGTGCCAGCAGCAAGACCGGGGCAGTCTCCTACGAGCAGTGCTTC. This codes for CASSKTGAVSYEQCF.